These 21 T cell receptor beta chains were sequenced from one sample in a study of cytomegalovirus exposure and HLA in healthy donors. The PCR ran on 60 Vbeta and 13 Jbeta primers. The protocol was immunoSEQ multiplex PCR, while the TCRdb copy is restricted to in-frame clones and leaves out a portion. This sample carries more than 140,000 clones, nearly 80% of them seen once, and the ten largest clones take roughly 0.7%. Source material: PBMCs. These receptors were taken from a male donor in good health and CMV-seronegative.

The V and J genes are TRBV9 and TRBJ2-7, with unresolved D. This CDR3 is built from 14 residues. Germline V CDR1 and CDR2: SGDLS, YYNGEE. V was shortened by 2 bases and J by 0 bases, with 9 bases between the two germline ends. CDR3 DNA: TGTGCCAGCAGCGTCGGAGCGTCCTCCTACGAGCAGTACTTC. Encoded protein: CASSVGASSYEQYF.

V is TRBV5-1 and J is TRBJ2-1, with TRBD2 matching 12 bases. Germline CDR1 reads SGHRS; CDR2 reads YFSETQ. The ends lost 0 bases at V and 7 bases at J; junction bases unmatched: 8. CDR3 length equals 17 residues. The CDR3 DNA is TGCGCCAGCAGCTTGGGGCCTAGCGGGGGGGTAGGTAATGAGCAGTTCTTC. It translates to CASSLGPSGGVGNEQFF.

The chain has TRBV29-1 and TRBJ1-1; weak D call: TRBD1 (6 bases). The V end lost 8 bases, the J end lost 1 base, and 14 bases lay between the germline ends. Germline assignment: CDR1 SQVTM and CDR2 ANQGSEA. The CDR3 runs to 13 residues. The CDR3 protein is CSILTGTNTEAFF. DNA for the CDR3: TGCAGCATTTTGACAGGTACGAACACTGAAGCTTTCTTT.

The chain links TRBV21-1 to TRBJ1-2; the table's D call of TRBD1 was not tested on the DNA. TRBV21-1 is deemed a pseudogene. The CDR3 runs to 11 residues. The CDR3 protein is CASSNPQAYTF. CDR3 DNA sequence: TGTGCCAGCAGCAACCCACAGGCCTACACCTTC.

The genes are TRBV19 and TRBJ1-1; D may be TRBD1 (5 bases). There are 15 residues in the CDR3. Trimming removed 1 base from V and 4 bases from J, with 13 bases in between. Germline values: CDR1 LNHDA, CDR2 SQIVND (reference sequence). CDR3 sequence (DNA): TGTGCCAGTAGTATAGCGGGGGTGAGGAGCACTGAAGCTTTCTTT. Translating gives CASSIAGVRSTEAFF.

This chain uses TRBV10-3 with TRBJ1-2; TRBD1 matches 7 bases. Germline loops: CDR1 ENHRY, CDR2 SYGVKD. The trim removed 2 bases at V and 4 bases at J, leaving 10 bases unmatched. This CDR3 contains 16 residues. In DNA, the CDR3 is TGTGCCATCAGTGAGCCCGAGGGGGCGCTTTTCTATGGCTACACCTTC. Protein: CAISEPEGALFYGYTF.

Concerning this clone itself: The same CDR3 also results from other DNA sequences found in this sample. This rearrangement joins TRBV18 to TRBJ2-7, with unresolved D. Trimming removed 6 bases from V and 0 bases from J, with 6 bases in between. This CDR3 has 12 amino acids. Germline CDR1 is KGHSH and CDR2 is LQKENI. DNA for the CDR3: TGTGCCAGCTCTCCCAGCTCCTACGAGCAGTACTTC. This gives the protein CASSPSSYEQYF.

This clone was recorded only once. This chain connects TRBV4-1 to TRBJ1-1; the D is unclear. Germline lookup yields CDR1 MGHRA and CDR2 YSYEKL. The CDR3 consists of 15 residues. V was pared by 3 bases and J by 5 bases, with 16 bases between. CDR3 nucleotide sequence: TGCGCCAGCAGCCAGGAGAGGGCCACGGGGACTGAAGCTTTCTTT. It codes for CASSQERATGTEAFF.

Turning to this clone: The junction does not match germline at one end; this may be a read error. The chain recombines TRBV9 with TRBJ2-1, with TRBD2 matching over 7 bases. The CDR3 contains 16 residues. Germline V gene lookup returns CDR1 SGDLS and CDR2 YYNGEE. This chain's CDR3 is CAGSTLGAGSYNEQFF. CDR3 nucleotides: TGTGCCGGCAGCACCCTGGGAGCGGGATCCTACAATGAGCAGTTCTTC.

The chain has TRBV6-1 and TRBJ1-2; no firm D call. Trimming pared 5 bases from V and 4 bases from J, leaving 11 bases between. CDR1 and CDR2 from the germline V gene are MNHNS and SASEGT. The CDR3 is made up of 13 amino acids. The chain's CDR3 is CASSPVRPYGYTF. As DNA, the CDR3 is TGTGCCAGCAGTCCGGTACGCCCCTATGGCTACACCTTC.

This clone was seen a handful of times. V is TRBV5-5 and J is TRBJ2-7, with 7 bases lining up with TRBD1. CDR1 and CDR2 from the germline V gene are SGHKS and YYEKEE (reference sequence). The CDR3 loop spans 15 amino acids. The V and J ends lost 4 bases and 3 bases, in that order; junction bases with no gene match: 10. The chain's CDR3 is CASSPVRRDSYEQYF. The CDR3 DNA follows: TGTGCCAGCAGCCCAGTACGACGGGACAGCTACGAGCAGTACTTC.

This chain connects TRBV6-5 to TRBJ2-7; TRBD2 aligns across 11 bases. This CDR3 comprises 13 residues. The trim removed 6 bases at V and 7 bases at J, leaving 5 bases unmatched. Germline CDR1 reads MNHEY; CDR2 reads SVGAGI. The CDR3 bases are TGTGCCAGCAGCCCACTAGCGGGAGCAGAGCAGTACTTC. This sequence encodes CASSPLAGAEQYF.

This clone has just a few counts. V and J are TRBV6-4 and TRBJ1-6; tentative D call: TRBD1 (5 bases). V lost 6 bases and J lost 3, with 12 bases in between. The germline gives CDR1 MRHNA, CDR2 SNTAGT. The CDR3 sequence is 15 residues long. CDR3: CASRQEGDYNSPLHF. The CDR3 DNA reads as TGTGCCAGCAGACAGGAAGGGGACTATAATTCACCCCTCCACTTT.

The rearrangement joins TRBV11-2 to TRBJ1-3; maybe TRBD1 (5 bases). The CDR3 is made up of 15 amino acids. The V end was cut by 4 bases, the J end by 0 bases, with 10 bases between. Germline CDR1 and CDR2: SGHAT and FQNNGV. DNA of the CDR3: TGTGCCAGCAGCTCGGTCAGGGACTCTGGAAACACCATATATTTT. Translating it yields CASSSVRDSGNTIYF.

This clone appeared once. The rearrangement uses TRBV7-9 and TRBJ2-7; TRBD1 is a possible D gene (6 bases). This CDR3 has 15 amino acids. Germline-derived CDR1 and CDR2 are SEHNR and FQNEAQ (reference sequence). V dropped 4 bases and J dropped 2 bases, with 15 bases sitting between them. The CDR3 DNA reads as TGTGCCAGCAGCTCCCCGACAGGAAACACCTACGAGCAGTACTTC. It codes for CASSSPTGNTYEQYF.

This chain joins TRBV27 and TRBJ2-4; D is unresolved. Trimming shortened V by 2 bases and J by 6 bases, and 11 bases separated the two germline ends. In germline, CDR1 is MNHEY, CDR2 SMNVEV (reference sequence). The CDR3 length is 14 residues. The CDR3 coding sequence is TGTGCCAGCAGTTTAAACTTACAGTCAAACATTCAGTACTTC. Encoded protein: CASSLNLQSNIQYF.

The chain is built from TRBV6-1 and TRBJ1-4; D ambiguous. Per the germline V gene, CDR1 is MNHNS and CDR2 is SASEGT. The CDR3 extends over 14 amino acids. V was pared by 6 bases and J by 0 bases, with 8 bases between. CDR3: CASRRVATNEKLFF. In nucleotides, the CDR3 is TGTGCCAGCAGGCGGGTGGCAACTAATGAAAAACTGTTTTTT.

This clone was found once. The V and J genes are TRBV19 and TRBJ2-1, with D perhaps TRBD1 (5 bases). The length of the CDR3 is 17 residues. CDR1 is LNHDA, CDR2 SQIVND, per germline (reference sequence). The V gene lost 5 bases and the J gene lost 4 bases, with 21 bases spanning the gap. CDR3 DNA: TGTGCCAGTAGTGACGGAGAACAGGTCTCCCCTTACAATGAGCAGTTCTTC. Translated: CASSDGEQVSPYNEQFF.

The chain recombines TRBV7-9 with TRBJ1-5; tentatively, D is TRBD1 (5 bases). This CDR3 has 14 residues. The germline CDR1 and CDR2 sequences are SEHNR and FQNEAQ (reference sequence). Trimming shortened V by 10 bases and J by 6 bases, and 19 bases separated the two germline ends. CDR3 coding DNA: TGTGCCACGTCACCTGGGAGGGGCGGTCAGCCCCAGCATTTT. Translation gives CATSPGRGGQPQHF.

V usage is TRBV6-4 and J usage is TRBJ2-7, with D perhaps TRBD1 (7 bases). V was cut by 8 bases and J by 7 bases, with 24 bases left in between. The CDR3 spans 15 residues. Germline-derived CDR1 and CDR2 are MRHNA and SNTAGT. Written as DNA, the CDR3 is TGTGCCAGCCCCGCGGGGCAGGGGGGATTTGGGGAGCAGTACTTC. It translates to CASPAGQGGFGEQYF.

The chain couples TRBV6-5 to TRBJ1-2; D is unclear. This CDR3 comprises 13 residues. From germline, CDR1 is MNHEY and CDR2 SVGAGI. Between the trimmed V and J ends, which lost 6 bases and 4 bases, there was a span of 12 bases. Written as DNA, the CDR3 is TGTGCCAGCAGGGCCGCATCGGGCTATGGCTACACCTTC. Protein product: CASRAASGYGYTF.